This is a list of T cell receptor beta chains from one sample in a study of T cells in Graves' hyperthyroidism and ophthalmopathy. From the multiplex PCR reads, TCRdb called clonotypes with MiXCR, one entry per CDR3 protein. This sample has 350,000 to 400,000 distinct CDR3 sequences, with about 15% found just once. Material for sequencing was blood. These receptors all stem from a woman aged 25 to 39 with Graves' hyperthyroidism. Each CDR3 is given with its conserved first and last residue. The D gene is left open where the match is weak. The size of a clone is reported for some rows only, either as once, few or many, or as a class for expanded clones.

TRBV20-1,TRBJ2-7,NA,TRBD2,TGCAGTGCTAGTATTGGCGGGGGTGAAGGGGAGCAGTACTTC,CSASIGGGEGEQYF
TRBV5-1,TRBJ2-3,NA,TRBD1,TGCGCCAGCAGCTTGGGTTCGGGACAGGGATTTGATACGCAGTATTTT,CASSLGSGQGFDTQYF
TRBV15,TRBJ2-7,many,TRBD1,TGTGCCACCAGCAGGGACAGGGCCGCCTACGAGCAGTACTTC,CATSRDRAAYEQYF
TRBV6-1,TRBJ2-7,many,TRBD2,TGTGCCAGCAGTAGGGGGACTAGCGCCCGATCCTACGAGCAGTACTTC,CASSRGTSARSYEQYF
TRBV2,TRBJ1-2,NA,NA,TGTGCCAGCAGTGCGATGGGGGGGACCAGATCCTATGGCTACACCTTC,CASSAMGGTRSYGYTF
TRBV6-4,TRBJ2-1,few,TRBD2,TGTGCCAGCAGTCAACAGGGACTAGCGTTTAATGAGCAGTTCTTC,CASSQQGLAFNEQFF
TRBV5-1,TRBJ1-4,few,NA,TGCGCCAGCAGCTACAGGCAGCCGGATGAAAAACTGTTTTTT,CASSYRQPDEKLFF
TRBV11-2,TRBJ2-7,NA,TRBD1,TGTGCCAGCAGCTTAGACCCGGACAGGTACTACGAGCAGTACTTC,CASSLDPDRYYEQYF
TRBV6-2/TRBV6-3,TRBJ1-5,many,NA,TGTGCCAGCAGTTACTCCCGGGACAAGGGAGCGTTTGGTCAGCCCCAGCATTTT,CASSYSRDKGAFGQPQHF
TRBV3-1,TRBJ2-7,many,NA,TGTGCCAGCAGCCCCAGGGGAACCGAGCAGTACTTC,CASSPRGTEQYF
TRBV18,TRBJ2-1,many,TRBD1,TGTGCCAGCTCACCAAGCCGGGACAGGTACAATGAGCAGTTCTTC,CASSPSRDRYNEQFF
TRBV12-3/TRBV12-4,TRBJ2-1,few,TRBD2,TGTGCCAGCAGGTCGACTAGCGGGAGCGTGTATGAGCAGTTCTTC,CASRSTSGSVYEQFF
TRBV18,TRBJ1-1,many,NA,TGTGCCAGCTCATCCAATTCAGAGTTTGTCACTGAAGCTTTCTTT,CASSSNSEFVTEAFF
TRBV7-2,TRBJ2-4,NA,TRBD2,TGTGCCAGCAGCTTAGCGGAACTAGCGGTCAAAGACATTCAGTACTTC,CASSLAELAVKDIQYF
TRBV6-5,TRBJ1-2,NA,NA,TGTGCCAGCAGTTACATGGTGAACTATGGCTACACCTTC,CASSYMVNYGYTF
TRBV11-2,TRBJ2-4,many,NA,TGTGCCAGCAGCTTATCCCGGGAAAACATTCAGTACTTC,CASSLSRENIQYF
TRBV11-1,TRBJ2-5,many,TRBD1,TGTGCCAGCAGCTATGGACAGGCCGAAGGAACCCAGTACTTC,CASSYGQAEGTQYF
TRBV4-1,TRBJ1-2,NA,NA,TGCGCCAGCAGCCCACCAGGGCCAAATGGCTACACCTTC,CASSPPGPNGYTF
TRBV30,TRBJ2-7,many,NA,TGTGCCTGGAGTGTAAATAGCGGAGGACCCTACGAGCAGTACTTC,CAWSVNSGGPYEQYF
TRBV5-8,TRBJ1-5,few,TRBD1,TGTGCCAGCAGAACAGGGGGCGGGCAGCCCCAGCATTTT,CASRTGGGQPQHF
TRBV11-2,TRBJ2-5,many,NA,TGTGCCAGCAGTACCGGGGGCAAAGAGACCCAGTACTTC,CASSTGGKETQYF
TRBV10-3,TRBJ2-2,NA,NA,TGTGCCATCAGTGCGGCCGTGACCGCGACCGGGGAGCTGTTTTTT,CAISAAVTATGELFF
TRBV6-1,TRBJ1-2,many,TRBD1,TGTGCCGAGAGGGACAGGGGAAACGATGGCTACACCTTC,CAERDRGNDGYTF
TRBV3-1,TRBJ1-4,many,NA,TGTGCCAGCAGCCAATTGGCTGAAAAACTGTTTTTT,CASSQLAEKLFF
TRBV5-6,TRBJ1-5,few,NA,TGTGCCAGCAGCTTGGTACCGGGACCTAGCCATTATAGCAATCAGCCCCAGCATTTT,CASSLVPGPSHYSNQPQHF